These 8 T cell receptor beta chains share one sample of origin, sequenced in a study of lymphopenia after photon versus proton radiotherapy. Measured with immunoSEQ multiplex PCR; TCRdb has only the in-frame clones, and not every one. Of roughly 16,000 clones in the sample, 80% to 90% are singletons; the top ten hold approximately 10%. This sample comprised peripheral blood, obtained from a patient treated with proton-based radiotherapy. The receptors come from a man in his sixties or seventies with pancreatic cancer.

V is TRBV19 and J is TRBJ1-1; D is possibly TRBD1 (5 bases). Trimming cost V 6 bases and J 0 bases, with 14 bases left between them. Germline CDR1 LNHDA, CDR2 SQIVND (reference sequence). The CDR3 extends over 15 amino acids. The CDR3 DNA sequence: TGTGCCAGTAGAAAACCGGGACGGCTGAACACTGAAGCTTTCTTT. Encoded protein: CASRKPGRLNTEAFF.

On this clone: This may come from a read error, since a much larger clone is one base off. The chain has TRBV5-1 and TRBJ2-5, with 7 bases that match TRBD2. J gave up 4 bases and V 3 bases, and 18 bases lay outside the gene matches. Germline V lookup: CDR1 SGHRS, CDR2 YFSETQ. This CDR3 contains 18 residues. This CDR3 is CASSWVGGMISLRETQYF. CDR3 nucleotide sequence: TGCGCCAGCAGCTGGGTGGGGGGGATGATAAGCCTCCGAGAGACCCAGTACTTC.

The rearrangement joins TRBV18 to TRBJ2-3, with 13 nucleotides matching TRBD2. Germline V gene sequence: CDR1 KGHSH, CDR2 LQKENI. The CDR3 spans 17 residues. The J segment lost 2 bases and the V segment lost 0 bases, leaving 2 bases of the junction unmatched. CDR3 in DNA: TGTGCCAGCTCACCACCTGGGACTAGCGGGGACACAGATACGCAGTATTTT. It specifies CASSPPGTSGDTDTQYF. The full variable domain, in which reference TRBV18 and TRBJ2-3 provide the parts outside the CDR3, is NAGVMQNPRHLVRRRGQEARLRCSPMKGHSHVYWYRQLPEEGLKFMVYLQKENIIDESGMPKERFSAEFPKEGPSILRIQQVVRGDSAAYFCASSPPGTSGDTDTQYFGPGTRLTVL.

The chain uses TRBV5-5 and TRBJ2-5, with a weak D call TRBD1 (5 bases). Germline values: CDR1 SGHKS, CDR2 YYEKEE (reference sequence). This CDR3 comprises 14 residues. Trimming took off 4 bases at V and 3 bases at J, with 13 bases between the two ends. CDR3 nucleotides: TGTGCCAGCAGCCCGGACATTGGAAAAGAGACCCAGTACTTC. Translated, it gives CASSPDIGKETQYF.

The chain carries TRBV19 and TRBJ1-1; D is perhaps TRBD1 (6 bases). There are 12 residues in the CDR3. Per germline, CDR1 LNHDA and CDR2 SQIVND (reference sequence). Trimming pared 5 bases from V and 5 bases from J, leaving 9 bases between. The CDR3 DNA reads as TGTGCCAGTAGTCATCAGGGGACTGAAGCTTTCTTT. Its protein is CASSHQGTEAFF.

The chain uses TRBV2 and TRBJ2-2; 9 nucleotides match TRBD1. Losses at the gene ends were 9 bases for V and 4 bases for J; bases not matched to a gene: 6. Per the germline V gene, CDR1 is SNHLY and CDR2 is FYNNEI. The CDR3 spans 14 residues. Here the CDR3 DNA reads TGTGCCAGAGGACAGGGGCCGGGCACCGGGGAGCTGTTTTTT. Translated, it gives CARGQGPGTGELFF.

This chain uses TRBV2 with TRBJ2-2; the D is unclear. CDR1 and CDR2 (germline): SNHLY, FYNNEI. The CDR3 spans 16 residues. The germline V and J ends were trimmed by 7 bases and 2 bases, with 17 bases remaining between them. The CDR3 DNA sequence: TGTGCCAGCAAAGGTCCGCCTCTAATAAACACCGGGGAGCTGTTTTTT. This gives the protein CASKGPPLINTGELFF.

The CDR3 is CASSPRRRGGGETQYF. In DNA form, the CDR3 reads TGTGCCAGCAGTCCTCGGAGGCGGGGGGGCGGAGAGACCCAGTACTTC. This chain connects TRBV6-6 to TRBJ2-5; 9 bases agree with TRBD2. Germline loops: CDR1 MNHNY, CDR2 SVGAGI (reference sequence). This CDR3 has 16 amino acids. V dropped 5 bases and J dropped 4; count of bases not matched to a gene: 11.